This passage covers 3 T cell receptor beta chains from one sample sequenced in a study of PD-1 blockade in classical Hodgkin lymphoma. Profiling relied on immunoSEQ multiplex PCR, and the TCRdb table lists in-frame clones only, not all of them. The sample holds under 40,000 clones, around 80% seen once. The time point here: cycle 4 day 1 (C4D1), after less than seven weeks of nivolumab. There was relapse after autologous stem cell transplantation in every patient, and there was variation in brentuximab vedotin exposure. This specimen was peripheral blood mononuclear cells (PBMCs), taken before the fourth cycle of nivolumab. Every receptor here comes from a human donor with classical Hodgkin lymphoma.

The chain carries TRBV4-1 and TRBJ2-7, with TRBD2 matching 9 bases. Trimming removed 0 bases from V and 1 base from J; junction bases left unmatched: 7. This CDR3 spans 17 amino acids. Per germline, CDR1 MGHRA and CDR2 YSYEKL. In DNA form, the CDR3 reads TGCGCCAGCAGCCAAGAGGGCGGGACTAGCATTTCCTACGAGCAGTACTTC. Its protein product is CASSQEGGTSISYEQYF.

The chain links TRBV28 to TRBJ1-2; TRBD1 matches 9 bases. CDR3 size: 15 residues. Per germline, CDR1 MDHEN and CDR2 SYDVKM. V lost 2 bases and J lost 8; bases outside the gene matches: 9. CDR3: CASSLGWDRVLGYTF. Written as DNA, the CDR3 is TGTGCCAGCAGTTTAGGTTGGGACAGGGTATTAGGCTACACCTTC.

V and J are TRBV7-9 and TRBJ1-5; D ambiguous. The V end was cut by 5 bases, the J end by 3 bases, with 14 bases between. Germline lookup yields CDR1 SEHNR and CDR2 FQNEAQ (reference sequence). The CDR3 spans 15 residues. This CDR3 is CASSPSGRFNQPQHF. The DNA for the CDR3 is TGTGCCAGCAGCCCCAGTGGGCGGTTCAATCAGCCCCAGCATTTT. Complete variable domain (other parts from reference TRBV7-9 and TRBJ1-5): DTGVSQNPRHKITKRGQNVTFRCDPISEHNRLYWYRQTLGQGPEFLTYFQNEAQLEKSRLLSDRFSAERPKGSFSTLEIQRTEQGDSAMYLCASSPSGRFNQPQHFGDGTRLSIL.